These T cell receptor beta chains were read from a single sample in a study of cytomegalovirus exposure and HLA in healthy donors. Repertoires were generated with immunoSEQ multiplex PCR, while TCRdb's copy carries only in-frame clones and drops some. The repertoire has about 90,000 clones, 70% to 85% of them found once; the top ten carry 2.5% to 3%. Sequenced input: PBMCs. Source of these receptors: a man under 40 in good health and CMV-seronegative. Each CDR3 is given with its conserved first and last residue.

>TRBV5-1|TRBJ2-1
CASSWTSGVYNEQFF
>TRBV7-2|TRBJ2-1
CASSLGLAGTSSYNEQFF
>TRBV4-2|TRBJ1-5
CASSQDFRGYQPQHF
>TRBV5-1|TRBJ2-1
CASSLKLAGNEQFF
>TRBV11-3|TRBJ2-6
CASSPRPPTASGANVLTF
>TRBV27|TRBJ1-6
CASKYPGQGSDSPLHF
>TRBV6-7|TRBJ1-2
CASSYPERGADGYTF
>TRBV18|TRBJ1-1
CATSNNPQGGSTEAFF
>TRBV5-1|TRBJ2-7
CASSLSGGAGEQYF
>TRBV28|TRBJ2-7
CASSLPGQIYEQYF
>TRBV4-1|TRBJ1-1
CASSQEEGLLNTEAFF
>TRBV7-2|TRBJ1-2
CASSLGLGTGLSGYTF
>TRBV5-5|TRBJ2-3
CASSLAPPSGGRTTDTQYF
>TRBV18|TRBJ1-1
CASSLMNTEAFF
>TRBV27|TRBJ1-2
CASSLKSSGGRFYGYTF
>TRBV5-1|TRBJ1-2
CASSLGGLGYGYTF
>TRBV19|TRBJ1-2
CASSIRGGNYGYTF
>TRBV6-5|TRBJ2-3
CASSYSAGGTDTQYF
>TRBV6-1|TRBJ1-4
CASSEGRGVNEKLFF
>TRBV5-1|TRBJ1-5
CASSLEGQGKGNQPQHF
>TRBV9|TRBJ1-1
CASSRRDRGNTEAFF
>TRBV28|TRBJ2-7
CASSLDTLYEQYF
>TRBV5-1|TRBJ2-3
CASSLAVGQGGSDTQYF
>TRBV5-5|TRBJ2-1
CASRGLAGESSYNEQFF
>TRBV19|TRBJ2-7
CASSIARGDEQYF
>TRBV21-1|TRBJ1-6
CASSLFRGRASSYNSPLHF
>TRBV7-6|TRBJ1-2
CASSSGGYGYTF
>TRBV30|TRBJ1-2
CAWSVGDTNYGYTF
>TRBV7-2|TRBJ2-7
CASSPQHDIFREAYEQYF
>TRBV5-8|TRBJ1-6
CASTGPGGARDSPLHF
>TRBV14|TRBJ2-2
CASSQVWPNTGELFF
>TRBV18|TRBJ2-2
CASSLTGDSNTGELFF
>TRBV4-3|TRBJ2-5
CASSQGLADETQYF
>TRBV6-5|TRBJ1-5
CASSGDRGNQPQHF
>TRBV2|TRBJ2-1
CASSPWHEQFF
>TRBV7-2|TRBJ1-6
CASSLEGQVNSPLHF
>TRBV11-3|TRBJ2-4
CASSPAGALWAKNIQYF